This T cell receptor beta chain emerged from a study of shared clonotypes between healthy human individuals. In the original workflow: ImmunoSEQ output held junction-only sequences without quality scores, so filtering differed. TCRdb's table, derived via immunoSEQ multiplex PCR, lists solely in-frame clones and lacks some. That table supplies the V and J calls and clone size; D and trimming were determined from the DNA. The sample records approximately 530,000 clones, 90% to 96% being singletons. CDR3 length: 12 amino acids. Germline V gene lookup returns CDR1 MDHEN and CDR2 SYDVKM. Trimming shortened V by 4 bases and J by 15 bases, and 16 bases separated the two germline ends.

The source material was naive CD4+ T cells sorted from blood. The sample's subset: CD45RA+ positively selected. This sequence joins TRBV28 and TRBJ1-5; maybe TRBD1 (6 bases). The clonotype originates from a woman in her twenties or thirties in good health. The CDR3 nucleotides read TGTGCCAGCAGTTCCCCAGGGGAGTTGTGGCATTTT. Translated: CASSSPGELWHF.